A selection of T cell receptor beta chains follows, all from one sample in a study of blood T cell repertoires in COVID-19. Sequencing used immunoSEQ multiplex PCR; TCRdb keeps in-frame clones, though not all of them. Of 200,000 to 250,000 clones in the sample, around 87% were seen once. The specimen was peripheral blood. The receptors here all came from a man aged 55 to 70 with acute or convalescent COVID-19. CDR3s include the opening cysteine and the closing phenylalanine or tryptophan. Each record gives: V gene, clone size, J gene, D gene, CDR3 protein, CDR3 DNA. A D gene is named only where the DNA matches it firmly. The size of a clone is reported for some rows only, either as once, few or many, or as a class for expanded clones.

v_call: TRBV7-9
clone_size: .
j_call: TRBJ2-7
d_call: .
cdr3_aa: CASSLGATGEQYF
cdr3_nt: TGTGCCAGCAGCTTAGGGGCGACCGGCGAGCAGTACTTC

v_call: TRBV6-5
clone_size: .
j_call: TRBJ1-5
d_call: .
cdr3_aa: CASRGLAGQPQHF
cdr3_nt: TGTGCCAGCAGGGGCCTGGCTGGCCAGCCCCAGCATTTT

v_call: TRBV5-4
clone_size: .
j_call: TRBJ2-7
d_call: TRBD1
cdr3_aa: CASSSGGTGFYEQYF
cdr3_nt: TGTGCCAGCAGCTCTGGCGGGACAGGATTTTACGAGCAGTACTTC

v_call: TRBV6-1
clone_size: .
j_call: TRBJ2-1
d_call: .
cdr3_aa: CASSEDREPYNEQFF
cdr3_nt: TGTGCCAGCAGTGAAGACAGGGAACCCTACAATGAGCAGTTCTTC

v_call: TRBV5-4
clone_size: .
j_call: TRBJ1-1
d_call: TRBD1
cdr3_aa: CASSGPGTGGTEAFF
cdr3_nt: TGTGCCAGCAGCGGTCCCGGGACAGGGGGCACTGAAGCTTTCTTT

v_call: TRBV13
clone_size: .
j_call: TRBJ2-1
d_call: TRBD2
cdr3_aa: CASRETSGVYNEQFF
cdr3_nt: TGTGCCAGCAGGGAGACTAGCGGGGTTTACAATGAGCAGTTCTTC

v_call: TRBV6-5
clone_size: many
j_call: TRBJ1-5
d_call: TRBD1
cdr3_aa: CASRGQVASQPQHF
cdr3_nt: TGTGCCAGCAGAGGACAGGTGGCTTCACAGCCCCAGCATTTT

v_call: TRBV6-5
clone_size: .
j_call: TRBJ2-7
d_call: .
cdr3_aa: CASRSTVPYEQYF
cdr3_nt: TGTGCCAGCAGGTCGACAGTGCCCTACGAGCAGTACTTC

v_call: TRBV10-3
clone_size: .
j_call: TRBJ2-3
d_call: .
cdr3_aa: CAIRSDKANPTDTQYF
cdr3_nt: TGTGCCATCAGATCGGACAAAGCAAATCCCACAGATACGCAGTATTTT

v_call: TRBV10-2
clone_size: few
j_call: TRBJ1-2
d_call: TRBD1
cdr3_aa: CASGGLATGYGYTF
cdr3_nt: TGCGCCAGCGGTGGTCTTGCGACAGGGTATGGCTACACCTTC

v_call: TRBV6-5
clone_size: .
j_call: TRBJ1-1
d_call: TRBD1
cdr3_aa: CASTNDRGLGTEAFF
cdr3_nt: TGTGCCAGCACCAACGACAGGGGGCTGGGCACTGAAGCTTTCTTT

v_call: TRBV29-1
clone_size: .
j_call: TRBJ1-2
d_call: .
cdr3_aa: CSVRRSQGSSGYTF
cdr3_nt: TGCAGCGTCCGAAGGTCCCAGGGGTCAAGTGGCTACACCTTC

v_call: TRBV4-2
clone_size: .
j_call: TRBJ1-2
d_call: .
cdr3_aa: CASSQVPANGYTF
cdr3_nt: TGTGCCAGCAGCCAAGTTCCCGCTAACGGCTACACCTTC

v_call: TRBV29-1
clone_size: .
j_call: TRBJ1-2
d_call: TRBD1
cdr3_aa: CSVGTGGDYGYTF
cdr3_nt: TGCAGCGTGGGGACAGGGGGCGACTATGGCTACACCTTC

v_call: TRBV4-3
clone_size: .
j_call: TRBJ1-1
d_call: TRBD1
cdr3_aa: CASSQDLQGARNTEAFF
cdr3_nt: TGCGCCAGCAGCCAAGATCTCCAGGGGGCACGGAACACTGAAGCTTTCTTT

v_call: TRBV6-5
clone_size: .
j_call: TRBJ1-1
d_call: .
cdr3_aa: CASSTTRPWNTEAFF
cdr3_nt: TGTGCCAGCAGCACAACTAGGCCCTGGAACACTGAAGCTTTCTTT

v_call: TRBV28
clone_size: .
j_call: TRBJ1-2
d_call: TRBD1
cdr3_aa: CASKQGARGYTF
cdr3_nt: TGTGCCAGCAAACAGGGGGCTCGGGGCTACACCTTC

v_call: TRBV6-6
clone_size: .
j_call: TRBJ2-4
d_call: .
cdr3_aa: CASSRYPNLGVAKNIQYF
cdr3_nt: TGTGCCAGCAGTCGATACCCGAACCTGGGAGTAGCCAAAAACATTCAGTACTTC

v_call: TRBV7-2
clone_size: few
j_call: TRBJ1-2
d_call: TRBD1
cdr3_aa: CASSLTGTGSGNYGYTF
cdr3_nt: TGTGCCAGCAGCTTAACGGGGACAGGGAGTGGGAACTATGGCTACACCTTC

v_call: TRBV5-1
clone_size: .
j_call: TRBJ2-1
d_call: TRBD1
cdr3_aa: CASGHGQGVGEQFF
cdr3_nt: TGCGCCAGCGGTCACGGACAGGGGGTAGGTGAGCAGTTCTTC

v_call: TRBV9
clone_size: .
j_call: TRBJ2-1
d_call: TRBD2
cdr3_aa: CASSKTSGDYNEQFF
cdr3_nt: TGTGCCAGCAGCAAGACTAGCGGGGATTACAATGAGCAGTTCTTC

v_call: TRBV5-1
clone_size: .
j_call: TRBJ1-2
d_call: .
cdr3_aa: CASSPDPGPGDYGYTF
cdr3_nt: TGCGCCAGCAGCCCGGATCCGGGACCGGGGGACTATGGCTACACCTTC

v_call: TRBV4-3
clone_size: .
j_call: TRBJ2-4
d_call: TRBD2
cdr3_aa: CASSQERTSGVGNIQYF
cdr3_nt: TGCGCCAGCAGCCAAGAGCGGACTAGCGGGGTCGGAAACATTCAGTACTTC

v_call: TRBV5-1
clone_size: .
j_call: TRBJ2-7
d_call: TRBD1
cdr3_aa: CASTSPGQGYEQYF
cdr3_nt: TGCGCCAGCACCTCCCCGGGACAGGGGTACGAGCAGTACTTC

v_call: TRBV7-2
clone_size: .
j_call: TRBJ2-5
d_call: TRBD2
cdr3_aa: CASSFPPLAGEETQYF
cdr3_nt: TGTGCCAGCAGCTTCCCTCCACTAGCGGGGGAAGAGACCCAGTACTTC

v_call: TRBV5-1
clone_size: few
j_call: TRBJ2-7
d_call: .
cdr3_aa: CASSPITGSSYEQYF
cdr3_nt: TGCGCCAGCAGCCCAATAACAGGGAGCTCCTACGAGCAGTACTTC

v_call: TRBV19
clone_size: .
j_call: TRBJ2-3
d_call: TRBD2
cdr3_aa: CASSIGGAGGYTDTQYF
cdr3_nt: TGTGCCAGTAGTATAGGGGGAGCGGGGGGATACACAGATACGCAGTATTTT

v_call: TRBV5-1
clone_size: once
j_call: TRBJ2-2
d_call: TRBD1
cdr3_aa: CASSLDRGAGELFF
cdr3_nt: TGCGCCAGCAGCTTGGACAGGGGGGCCGGGGAGCTGTTTTTT

v_call: TRBV27
clone_size: .
j_call: TRBJ1-6
d_call: .
cdr3_aa: CASSLSLDSPLHF
cdr3_nt: TGTGCCAGCAGTTTATCGCTAGATTCACCCCTCCACTTT

v_call: TRBV5-1
clone_size: .
j_call: TRBJ1-2
d_call: .
cdr3_aa: CASSLGGNYGYTF
cdr3_nt: TGCGCCAGCAGCTTGGGCGGGAACTATGGCTACACCTTC

v_call: TRBV6-4
clone_size: .
j_call: TRBJ2-3
d_call: TRBD1
cdr3_aa: CASSRDRTDTQYF
cdr3_nt: TGTGCCAGCAGCCGGGACAGGACAGATACGCAGTATTTT

v_call: TRBV28
clone_size: .
j_call: TRBJ2-2
d_call: .
cdr3_aa: CASSPGLQNTGELFF
cdr3_nt: TGTGCCAGCAGCCCGGGACTTCAGAACACCGGGGAGCTGTTTTTT

v_call: TRBV29-1
clone_size: .
j_call: TRBJ1-1
d_call: TRBD1
cdr3_aa: CSVEGRTGNTEAFF
cdr3_nt: TGCAGCGTTGAAGGGAGGACAGGGAACACTGAAGCTTTCTTT

v_call: TRBV10-3
clone_size: .
j_call: TRBJ2-7
d_call: .
cdr3_aa: CAIKAEDSYEQYF
cdr3_nt: TGTGCCATCAAGGCTGAGGACTCCTACGAGCAGTACTTC

v_call: TRBV6-5
clone_size: .
j_call: TRBJ1-5
d_call: .
cdr3_aa: CASTEDLNQPQHF
cdr3_nt: TGTGCCAGCACCGAGGATCTTAATCAGCCCCAGCATTTT

v_call: TRBV3-1/TRBV3-2
clone_size: .
j_call: TRBJ1-6
d_call: .
cdr3_aa: CASSQDRGRSYNSPLHF
cdr3_nt: TGTGCCAGCAGCCAAGACAGGGGTAGGTCCTATAATTCACCCCTCCACTTT

v_call: TRBV30
clone_size: once
j_call: TRBJ2-3
d_call: TRBD1
cdr3_aa: CAWSSTGFGTDTQYF
cdr3_nt: TGTGCCTGGAGTTCGACAGGGTTTGGAACAGATACGCAGTATTTT

v_call: TRBV6-2/TRBV6-3
clone_size: .
j_call: TRBJ2-1
d_call: TRBD1
cdr3_aa: CASSYPPGQGHNEQFF
cdr3_nt: TGTGCCAGCAGTTACCCACCGGGACAGGGGCACAATGAGCAGTTCTTC

v_call: TRBV10-3
clone_size: once
j_call: TRBJ1-5
d_call: .
cdr3_aa: CAISEGSGSNQPQHF
cdr3_nt: TGTGCCATCAGTGAGGGGTCAGGTAGCAATCAGCCCCAGCATTTT

v_call: TRBV28
clone_size: .
j_call: TRBJ1-1
d_call: TRBD1
cdr3_aa: CASSTRTGGGGTEAFF
cdr3_nt: TGTGCCAGCAGTACCCGGACAGGGGGCGGTGGCACTGAAGCTTTCTTT

v_call: TRBV19
clone_size: .
j_call: TRBJ2-1
d_call: TRBD1
cdr3_aa: CASSTGTGGSWGNEQFF
cdr3_nt: TGTGCCAGTAGTACTGGGACAGGGGGCTCGTGGGGCAATGAGCAGTTCTTC

v_call: TRBV2
clone_size: few
j_call: TRBJ2-2
d_call: .
cdr3_aa: CASGEDRGYTGELFF
cdr3_nt: TGTGCCAGCGGAGAGGACCGGGGTTACACCGGGGAGCTGTTTTTT

v_call: TRBV6-1
clone_size: .
j_call: TRBJ2-7
d_call: .
cdr3_aa: CASSEHSYYEQYF
cdr3_nt: TGTGCCAGCAGTGAACACAGTTACTACGAGCAGTACTTC

v_call: TRBV6-5
clone_size: .
j_call: TRBJ2-3
d_call: .
cdr3_aa: CASSNNRVTDTQYF
cdr3_nt: TGTGCCAGCAGTAACAACAGGGTCACAGATACGCAGTATTTT

v_call: TRBV4-2
clone_size: .
j_call: TRBJ1-4
d_call: .
cdr3_aa: CASSQVPPQGSNEKLFF
cdr3_nt: TGTGCCAGCAGCCAAGTCCCCCCGCAGGGGTCTAATGAAAAACTGTTTTTT

v_call: TRBV9
clone_size: .
j_call: TRBJ2-7
d_call: TRBD1
cdr3_aa: CASGTDRVNEQYF
cdr3_nt: TGTGCCAGCGGGACGGACAGGGTGAACGAGCAGTACTTC

v_call: TRBV5-1
clone_size: .
j_call: TRBJ2-7
d_call: .
cdr3_aa: CASSLALGGDEQYF
cdr3_nt: TGCGCCAGCAGCTTGGCCCTAGGAGGGGACGAGCAGTACTTC

v_call: TRBV20-1
clone_size: .
j_call: TRBJ1-1
d_call: .
cdr3_aa: CIGSVNTEAFF
cdr3_nt: TGCATCGGGTCAGTGAACACTGAAGCTTTCTTT

v_call: TRBV2
clone_size: .
j_call: TRBJ2-3
d_call: TRBD2
cdr3_aa: CASSQLNGGATDTQYF
cdr3_nt: TGTGCCAGCAGTCAACTTAACGGGGGGGCTACAGATACGCAGTATTTT

v_call: TRBV19
clone_size: .
j_call: TRBJ2-5
d_call: .
cdr3_aa: CASSIVDQETQYF
cdr3_nt: TGTGCCAGTAGTATAGTAGACCAAGAGACCCAGTACTTC

v_call: TRBV15
clone_size: .
j_call: TRBJ1-1
d_call: TRBD1
cdr3_aa: CATSRDRGQGALNTEAFF
cdr3_nt: TGTGCCACCAGCAGAGATCGAGGACAGGGGGCGCTGAACACTGAAGCTTTCTTT

v_call: TRBV5-1
clone_size: .
j_call: TRBJ2-5
d_call: TRBD1
cdr3_aa: CASSLRDSQETQYF
cdr3_nt: TGCGCCAGCAGCCTCCGGGACAGCCAAGAGACCCAGTACTTC

v_call: TRBV18
clone_size: .
j_call: TRBJ2-1
d_call: TRBD1
cdr3_aa: CASSPVGQGARDEQFF
cdr3_nt: TGTGCCAGCTCACCAGTCGGACAGGGGGCTAGGGATGAGCAGTTCTTC

v_call: TRBV13
clone_size: .
j_call: TRBJ2-7
d_call: TRBD1
cdr3_aa: CASSWGQGSYEQYF
cdr3_nt: TGTGCCAGCAGCTGGGGACAGGGTTCCTACGAGCAGTACTTC

v_call: TRBV10-3
clone_size: .
j_call: TRBJ2-7
d_call: .
cdr3_aa: CAISFQSYEQYF
cdr3_nt: TGTGCCATCAGTTTTCAATCCTACGAGCAGTACTTC

v_call: TRBV19
clone_size: .
j_call: TRBJ2-5
d_call: TRBD1
cdr3_aa: CASSILGQNQETQYF
cdr3_nt: TGTGCCAGTAGTATTTTGGGACAGAACCAAGAGACCCAGTACTTC

v_call: TRBV9
clone_size: once
j_call: TRBJ1-2
d_call: .
cdr3_aa: CASSPRAGDGYTF
cdr3_nt: TGTGCCAGCAGCCCTCGGGCAGGGGATGGCTACACCTTC